These T cell receptor beta chains were read from a single sample in a study of blood T cell repertoires in COVID-19. TCRdb keeps only in-frame clones here, not all; method: immunoSEQ multiplex PCR. The table shows 60,000 to 85,000 clones, with about 91% occurring only once. The sequencing sample was made of peripheral blood. These receptors originate from a man aged 35-49 years with COVID-19, enrolled during active disease. Each CDR3 is given with its conserved first and last residue. Each record gives: J gene, D gene, clone size, V gene, CDR3 protein, CDR3 DNA. A D gene is named only where the DNA matches it firmly. Size values are once, few and many counts, or a class for expanded clones, and some rows have none.

>TRBJ1-5|-|-|TRBV7-9
CASSLGQGSQPQHF
TGTGCCAGCAGCTTAGGGCAGGGAAGTCAGCCCCAGCATTTT
>TRBJ1-2|TRBD1|-|TRBV30
CACGTDYNYGYTF
TGTGCCTGTGGGACAGATTATAACTATGGCTACACCTTC
>TRBJ2-7|-|-|TRBV5-1
CASSPRLSSYEQYF
TGCGCCAGCAGCCCCCGATTGAGCTCCTACGAGCAGTACTTC
>TRBJ2-7|TRBD2|-|TRBV4-1
CASSQALSGLAGYEQYF
TGCGCCAGCAGCCAAGCGCTGTCGGGACTAGCGGGGTACGAGCAGTACTTC
>TRBJ2-7|-|-|TRBV19
CASSIGVTGSSYEQYF
TGTGCCAGTAGTATAGGGGTAACAGGCAGCTCCTACGAGCAGTACTTC
>TRBJ1-4|TRBD1|-|TRBV5-6
CASSPGQGSGEKLFF
TGTGCCAGCAGCCCCGGACAGGGGAGTGGTGAAAAACTGTTTTTT
>TRBJ2-4|-|-|TRBV4-2
CASSQERGWKNIQYF
TGTGCCAGCAGCCAAGAACGGGGGTGGAAAAACATTCAGTACTTC
>TRBJ2-1|-|-|TRBV2
CASTLSHYNEQFF
TGTGCCAGCACCCTGTCACACTACAATGAGCAGTTCTTC
>TRBJ2-2|TRBD2|-|TRBV9
CASSLAGGQNTGELFF
TGTGCCAGCAGCCTCGCGGGGGGGCAAAACACCGGGGAGCTGTTTTTT
>TRBJ1-5|-|-|TRBV7-9
CASSLWGRDQPQHF
TGTGCCAGCAGCTTATGGGGGAGGGATCAGCCCCAGCATTTT
>TRBJ1-2|-|-|TRBV18
CASSPDKNYGYTF
TGTGCCAGCTCTCCCGACAAAAACTATGGCTACACCTTC
>TRBJ2-2|-|-|TRBV27
CASSLSGVGELFF
TGTGCCAGCAGTTTATCCGGGGTCGGGGAGCTGTTTTTT
>TRBJ2-3|-|few|TRBV30
CAWARAGNTDTQYF
TGTGCCTGGGCCCGTGCGGGTAACACAGATACGCAGTATTTT
>TRBJ2-1|-|-|TRBV12-5
CASGSRGGEQFF
TGTGCTAGTGGTTCCAGGGGTGGTGAGCAGTTCTTC
>TRBJ1-5|TRBD1|-|TRBV7-7
CASSLRTGEHEPQHF
TGTGCCAGCAGCCTCCGGACAGGAGAACACGAGCCCCAGCATTTT
>TRBJ2-2|TRBD2|-|TRBV5-4
CASSLPGGNTGELFF
TGTGCCAGCAGCTTACCGGGGGGGAACACCGGGGAGCTGTTTTTT
>TRBJ2-5|-|-|TRBV19
CASSTYETQYF
TGTGCCAGTAGTACCTACGAGACCCAGTACTTC
>TRBJ2-1|TRBD2|-|TRBV28
CASSPQRGGRDEQFF
TGTGCCAGCAGTCCCCAGCGGGGGGGCCGTGATGAGCAGTTCTTC
>TRBJ1-5|-|-|TRBV12-5
CASGLVGGYSNQPQHF
TGTGCTAGTGGTTTGGTAGGCGGCTATAGCAATCAGCCCCAGCATTTT
>TRBJ2-3|-|-|TRBV7-6
CASSLVGGLGDTQYF
TGTGCCAGCAGCTTAGTCGGGGGGCTCGGAGATACGCAGTATTTT
>TRBJ1-5|-|-|TRBV2
CASTGGSVNQPQHF
TGTGCCAGCACTGGGGGGTCCGTCAATCAGCCCCAGCATTTT
>TRBJ2-5|TRBD2|once|TRBV24-1
CATSDYGLAGGVQETQYF
TGTGCCACCAGTGATTACGGACTAGCGGGGGGGGTCCAAGAGACCCAGTACTTC
>TRBJ1-3|TRBD1|few|TRBV7-7
CASSLSLTGVGNTIYF
TGTGCCAGCAGCCTCTCCTTAACAGGGGTCGGAAACACCATATATTTT
>TRBJ2-2|TRBD2|-|TRBV10-3
CAISGGGASTNTGELFF
TGTGCCATCAGCGGCGGGGGGGCTAGTACGAACACCGGGGAGCTGTTTTTT
>TRBJ1-1|TRBD1|-|TRBV29-1
CSVTGGTEAFF
TGCAGCGTGACAGGGGGGACTGAAGCTTTCTTT
>TRBJ1-5|TRBD1|once|TRBV2
CASSELGQGGQPQHF
TGTGCCAGCAGCGAGCTAGGACAGGGTGGTCAGCCCCAGCATTTT
>TRBJ2-3|TRBD1|-|TRBV28
CGATGNTDTQYF
TGTGGCGCGACAGGGAACACAGATACGCAGTATTTT
>TRBJ1-1|-|-|TRBV11-2
CASSPGGDTEAFF
TGTGCCAGCAGCCCCGGGGGGGACACTGAAGCTTTCTTT
>TRBJ2-3|-|-|TRBV5-1
CASSGGALSTDTQYF
TGCGCCAGCAGCGGGGGGGCCCTAAGCACAGATACGCAGTATTTT
>TRBJ2-7|TRBD2|-|TRBV2
CASTDSGGSHEQYF
TGTGCCAGCACAGATAGCGGGGGATCCCACGAGCAGTACTTC
>TRBJ2-2|-|once|TRBV12-3/TRBV12-4
CASSPSGTGELFF
TGTGCCAGCAGTCCCTCAGGTACCGGGGAGCTGTTTTTT
>TRBJ1-1|TRBD1|-|TRBV3-1/TRBV3-2
CASSKPGQGDNDEAFF
TGTGCCAGCAGCAAGCCGGGACAGGGGGATAATGATGAAGCTTTCTTT
>TRBJ2-5|TRBD2|-|TRBV10-3
CATGGGETQYF
TGTGCCACCGGGGGGGGAGAGACCCAGTACTTC
>TRBJ2-7|-|few|TRBV3-1/TRBV3-2
CASSQGSGGEQYF
TGTGCCAGCAGCCAAGGGAGCGGAGGGGAGCAGTACTTC
>TRBJ2-1|-|-|TRBV5-4
CASSPLGGTNEQFF
TGTGCCAGCAGCCCCCTTGGGGGCACCAATGAGCAGTTCTTC
>TRBJ1-4|-|-|TRBV2
CASRSRAANEKLFF
TGTGCCAGCAGGTCGAGGGCGGCTAATGAAAAACTGTTTTTT
>TRBJ2-5|-|-|TRBV7-7
CASSPGTSQRQETQYF
TGTGCCAGCAGCCCAGGGACAAGTCAACGCCAAGAGACCCAGTACTTC
>TRBJ2-7|-|few|TRBV28
CASSSGTIHEQYF
TGTGCCAGCAGTTCCGGGACAATCCACGAGCAGTACTTC
>TRBJ2-2|TRBD2|-|TRBV5-8
CASSLARTSGSTGELFF
TGTGCCAGCAGCTTGGCCCGGACTAGCGGGAGCACCGGGGAGCTGTTTTTT
>TRBJ2-7|TRBD1|-|TRBV7-3
CASSFEQGREQYF
TGTGCCAGCAGCTTTGAACAGGGGCGGGAGCAGTACTTC
>TRBJ2-3|-|-|TRBV27
CASSLSRGAGEDTQYF
TGTGCCAGCAGTTTATCGAGGGGAGCAGGGGAGGATACGCAGTATTTT
>TRBJ1-4|TRBD1|-|TRBV27
CASSPRQGREKLFF
TGTGCCAGCAGCCCCAGACAGGGACGGGAAAAACTGTTTTTT
>TRBJ2-5|-|-|TRBV6-1
CASSEVQGYGKTQYF
TGTGCCAGCAGTGAGGTACAGGGTTATGGAAAGACCCAGTACTTC
>TRBJ2-2|-|-|TRBV5-5
CASSLAQMTGELFF
TGTGCCAGCAGCTTGGCTCAGATGACCGGGGAGCTGTTTTTT
>TRBJ2-7|TRBD1|-|TRBV19
CASSMSGQGAYEQYF
TGTGCCAGTAGTATGTCGGGACAGGGGGCCTACGAGCAGTACTTC
>TRBJ2-7|-|few|TRBV30
CAWSQEVISEQYF
TGTGCCTGGAGTCAAGAGGTTATTTCCGAGCAGTACTTC